This TCR beta chain was retrieved from a study of cytomegalovirus exposure and HLA in healthy donors. The V and J ends lost 4 bases and 4 bases respectively, with 17 bases between them. There are 16 residues in the CDR3. Germline V CDR1 and CDR2: MNHEY, SMNVEV (reference sequence). Sampled while nominally healthy, donors likely had unrecorded immune exposures. The PCR employed 60 Vbeta primers together with 13 Jbeta primers. Measured with immunoSEQ multiplex PCR; TCRdb has only the in-frame clones, and not every one. This sample has approximately 150,000 clones, with roughly four fifths found just once.

The sequencing sample was made of PBMCs. The rearrangement links TRBV27 to TRBJ1-5; TRBD1 is a possible D gene (5 bases). This clonotype was obtained from a man in his forties in good health and CMV-seronegative. The CDR3 bases are TGTGCCAGCAGTTCATGGGGGGACGTGCAAAATCAGCCCCAGCATTTT. Amino acid sequence: CASSSWGDVQNQPQHF.